The T cell receptor beta chain under discussion was sequenced for a study of CD8 T cells in ankylosing spondylitis. Study-wide findings and caveats: Disease-linked clones had a CD8+ phenotype and relatively low frequency in peripheral blood. There were earlier reports of some motif variants in reactive arthritis synovial fluid and blood.

CDR3 length equals 14 residues. V gave up 4 bases and J gave up 2 bases, with 14 bases separating them. Germline assignment: CDR1 DFQATT and CDR2 SNEGSKA (reference sequence). TCR beta libraries were made by quantitative 5'-RACE with molecular barcodes. Each CDR3 protein is one row after TCRdb ran MiXCR on the 5' RACE reads. The data hold under 400,000 distinct CDR3 sequences, with more than 9% observed a single time. Ten or more counts support this clonotype. What it binds is unknown. This clonotype originated in a female donor with ankylosing spondylitis or in good health (not recorded which). Sequencing used blood, either unsorted or a sorted T cell fraction (not recorded which). The rearrangement joins TRBV20-1 to TRBJ2-5, with D possibly called TRBD1 or TRBD2 (5 bases each). The CDR3 protein is CSANGAGPQETQYF. Written as DNA, the CDR3 is TGCAGTGCTAACGGGGCTGGGCCTCAAGAGACCCAGTACTTC.